These 5 T cell receptor beta chains share one sample of origin, sequenced in a study of CD8+CD57+ T cells in acquired aplastic anemia. The study profiled TCR beta VDJ and CDR3 using genomic DNA as template. TCRdb passed the reads through MiXCR, listing each CDR3 protein once. Of about 42,000 distinct CDR3 sequences in the sample, approximately 71% were seen once. The sequenced material came from sorted CD4+, CD8+, or CD8+CD57+ T cells (not recorded which) from PBMCs. The receptor source for this set is a human donor in good health, serving as a control.

By share, this clonotype counts as medium-sized. A junction end diverges from the germline sequence, so it may reflect a read error. V and J are TRBV10-3 and TRBJ2-7, with 7 bases that match TRBD2. The CDR3 spans 11 residues. CDR1 and CDR2 (germline): ENHRY, SYGVKD. The CDR3 loop reads CAISEAGDPVF. The CDR3 DNA sequence: TGTGCCATCAGTGAGGCGGGGGACCCAGTTTTC.

The chain employs TRBV10-1 and TRBJ2-7; D is unresolved. There are 13 residues in the CDR3. Between the trimmed V and J ends, which lost 10 bases and 3 bases, there was a span of 16 bases. Germline loops: CDR1 WNHNN, CDR2 SYGVQD (reference sequence). The CDR3 sequence: CATSEAGRYEQYF. The CDR3 coding sequence is TGCGCCACCTCTGAGGCCGGACGCTACGAGCAGTACTTC.

The chain links TRBV25-1 to TRBJ1-1; 10 bases agree with TRBD1. Germline loops: CDR1 MGHDK, CDR2 SYGVNS. V lost 5 bases to trimming and J lost 3 bases; unmatched junction nucleotides: 6. This CDR3 spans 15 amino acids. The CDR3 DNA sequence: TGTGCCAGCAGTCCGCCCGGACAGGGGGACACTGAAGCTTTCTTT. It codes for CASSPPGQGDTEAFF.

This clonotype was picked up a small number of times. This chain joins TRBV10-3 and TRBJ2-5; D remains ambiguous. V dropped 2 bases and J dropped 2 bases, with 6 bases sitting between them. The CDR3 has 13 residues. Germline V gene lookup returns CDR1 ENHRY and CDR2 SYGVKD. The CDR3 nucleotides are TGTGCCATCAGTGAGGGTGGGCAAGAGACCCAGTACTTC. Residues: CAISEGGQETQYF.

The gene calls are TRBV5-1 and TRBJ2-7; D is perhaps TRBD1 or TRBD2 (5 bases each). The CDR3 has 15 residues. Germline-derived CDR1 and CDR2 are SGHRS and YFSETQ. V lost 2 bases and J 1 base, leaving 13 bases between the germline ends. DNA for the CDR3: TGCGCCAGCAGCTTCCGGGACGAGAGATCCTACGAGCAGTACTTC. Translation gives CASSFRDERSYEQYF.